Reported below is one TCR beta chain. These data are taken from a study of blood T cell repertoires in COVID-19. Study information: There were acute and convalescent COVID-19 samples, and they came from the United States, Italy and Spain. PBMCs, B-cell-depleted T cells, or T cells were the source of the cDNA or gDNA that made up the material.

V lost 5 bases to trimming and J lost 7 bases; unmatched junction nucleotides: 13. This CDR3 region has 15 residues. Germline CDR1 is SGHRS and CDR2 is YFSETQ. As originally analysed: By means of reference gene primer amplification, nucleated cell counts were estimated. The method was immunoSEQ multiplex PCR; TCRdb's version includes in-frame clones alone and lacks a portion of them. The V and J calls and clone size come from that table; D and trimming were worked out from the DNA. Of 50,000 to 75,000 clones in the sample, roughly 90% were seen once. The sequencing input was peripheral blood. This chain uses TRBV5-1 with TRBJ2-3; 7 bases fit TRBD2. The receptor comes from a man older than 75 in a cohort sampled during active COVID-19. This CDR3 is CASRLAGDFGNTQYF. In DNA form, the CDR3 reads TGCGCCAGCAGGCTGGCGGGAGATTTCGGGAATACGCAGTATTTT.